This TCR beta chain derives from a study of T cell repertoires in cytomegalovirus infection. One entry per CDR3 protein, called by TCRdb with MiXCR from the reads. The sample contains more than 400,000 distinct CDR3 sequences, around 27% of which appear only once. The CDR3 is 15 amino acids. The junction had 8 bases not matched to a gene; V was cut back by 6 bases and J by 2 bases. Germline lookup yields CDR1 MNHEY and CDR2 SVGAGI. The rearrangement uses TRBV6-5 and TRBJ2-3; 7 bases fit TRBD2. Sequenced sample: PBMCs. This receptor was identified in a human donor in good health (CMV status not recorded). Some clones in this sample may be carry-over from other donors' samples. The CDR3 sequence: CASRREGPATDTQYF. The CDR3 DNA follows: TGTGCCAGCAGGAGGGAGGGACCAGCCACAGATACGCAGTATTTT.